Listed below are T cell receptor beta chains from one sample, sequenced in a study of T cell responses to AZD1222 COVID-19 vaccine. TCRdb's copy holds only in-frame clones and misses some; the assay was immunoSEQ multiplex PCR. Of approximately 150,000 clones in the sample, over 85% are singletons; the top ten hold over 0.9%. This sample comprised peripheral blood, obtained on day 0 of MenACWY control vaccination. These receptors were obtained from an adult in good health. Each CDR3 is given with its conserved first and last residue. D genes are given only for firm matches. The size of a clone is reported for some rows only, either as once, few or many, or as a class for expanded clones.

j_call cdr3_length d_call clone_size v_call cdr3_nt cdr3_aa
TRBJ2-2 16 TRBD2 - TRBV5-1 TGCGCCAGCAGCTTGGGGACTAGCGTCCACACCGGGGAGCTGTTTTTT CASSLGTSVHTGELFF
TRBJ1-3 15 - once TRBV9 TGTGCCAGCAGCGTAGGGGGGGCGCAGGGAAACACCATATATTTT CASSVGGAQGNTIYF
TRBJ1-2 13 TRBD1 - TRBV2 TGTGCCAGCAGAGAGACAGGGCTCACTGGCTACACCTTC CASRETGLTGYTF
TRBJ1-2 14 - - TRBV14 TGTGCCAGCAGCCGAGACAGTTCGGGCTATGGCTACACCTTC CASSRDSSGYGYTF
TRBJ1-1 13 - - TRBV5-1 TGCGCCAGCAGTAGACCAGGGGACACTGAAGCTTTCTTT CASSRPGDTEAFF
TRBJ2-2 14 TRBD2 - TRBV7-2 TGTGCCAGCAGCTCACCGAGCGGGGCCGGGGAGCTGTTTTTT CASSSPSGAGELFF
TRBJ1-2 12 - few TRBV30 TGTGCCTGGAGTGTTCGAGGAAGTGGCTACACCTTC CAWSVRGSGYTF
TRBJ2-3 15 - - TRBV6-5 TGTGCCAGCAGTCCTTCAGGGGGGTGGGCAGATACGCAGTATTTT CASSPSGGWADTQYF
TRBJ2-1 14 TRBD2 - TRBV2 TGTGCCAGCAGATTAACTAGCGGGGCTCGTGAGCAGTTCTTC CASRLTSGAREQFF
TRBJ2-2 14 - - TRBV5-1 TGCGCCAGCAGCTTTCCGGGGATCACCGGGGAGCTGTTTTTT CASSFPGITGELFF
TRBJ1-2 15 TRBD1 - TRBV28 TGTGCCAGCAGTCCCCCAGCAGGGGGCGACTATGGCTACACCTTC CASSPPAGGDYGYTF
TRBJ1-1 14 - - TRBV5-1 TGCGCCAGCAGCCCCGGGACACCTAACACTGAAGCTTTCTTT CASSPGTPNTEAFF
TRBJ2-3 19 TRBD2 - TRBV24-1 TGTGCCACCAGTGATTTGAGAAGCGGGAGAGCGGATAGCACAGATACGCAGTATTTT CATSDLRSGRADSTDTQYF
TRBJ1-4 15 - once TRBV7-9 TGTGCCAGCAGTCCAGGACAGCTCCGGAATGAAAAACTGTTTTTT CASSPGQLRNEKLFF
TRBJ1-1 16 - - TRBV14 TGTGCCAGCAGCCAAGGTGTATTGAGGCAGTTCACTGAAGCTTTCTTT CASSQGVLRQFTEAFF
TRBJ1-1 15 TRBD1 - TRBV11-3 TGTGCCAGCAGCTTAACAGGGGTACGTAACACTGAAGCTTTCTTT CASSLTGVRNTEAFF
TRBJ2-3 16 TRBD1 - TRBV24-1 TGTGCCACCAGTGACTACCGGGACAGGGAGTTTGGTACGCAGTATTTT CATSDYRDREFGTQYF
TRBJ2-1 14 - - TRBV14 TGTGCCAGCAGCCACCCGGGACTCCTGAATGAGCAGTTCTTC CASSHPGLLNEQFF
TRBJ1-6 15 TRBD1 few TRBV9 TGTGCCAGCAGCGCGACAGACAGGGGAGGTTCACCCCTCCACTTT CASSATDRGGSPLHF
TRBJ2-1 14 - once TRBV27 TGTGCCAGCAGTTTGGCAGTCGTACTCAATGAGCAGTTCTTC CASSLAVVLNEQFF
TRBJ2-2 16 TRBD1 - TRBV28 TGTGCCAGCAGTTCCTCCGGACAGGGGTTCACCGGGGAGCTGTTTTTT CASSSSGQGFTGELFF
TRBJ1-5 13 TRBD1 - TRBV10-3 TGTGCCACCAGACAGGGCGGCAATCAGCCCCAGCATTTT CATRQGGNQPQHF
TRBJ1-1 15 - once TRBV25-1 TGTGCCAGCAGTGATGTCTTCAGGGGCCCCACTGAAGCTTTCTTT CASSDVFRGPTEAFF
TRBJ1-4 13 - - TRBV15 TGTGCCACCAGCAGATCGACTAATGAAAAACTGTTTTTT CATSRSTNEKLFF